This TCR beta chain was recovered during a study of CD8 T cells in Susac syndrome. This clonotype has a single count. Reverse transcription of roughly 0.5 to 1 ug RNA was performed with random hexamers. TCRdb fed the immunoSEQ multiplex PCR reads into MiXCR, producing one record per CDR3 protein. The table includes 170,000 or so distinct CDR3 sequences, approximately 95% detected once. The V segment lost 5 bases and the J segment 4 bases; nucleotides outside the gene matches: 9. This CDR3 region has 16 residues. The germline gives CDR1 MNHNS, CDR2 SASEGT. The rearrangement uses TRBV6-1 and TRBJ2-1, with TRBD2 matching 9 bases. Sequenced sample: CD8+ T cells from PBMCs. The sequence was obtained from a human donor with multiple sclerosis. The CDR3 reads CASSIKGLAIYNEQFF. The DNA for the CDR3 is TGTGCCAGCAGTATAAAGGGACTAGCAATTTACAATGAGCAGTTCTTC.